A selection of T cell receptor beta chains follows, all from one sample in a study of PD-L1 blockade in urothelial cancer. This table comes from immunoSEQ multiplex PCR, and its TCRdb copy is limited to in-frame clones, with some not included. The sample records 70,000 to 90,000 clones, about 80% being singletons. The sequencing here drew on PBMCs, taken around atezolizumab (anti-PD-L1) treatment. These receptors all come from a man in his 70s with urothelial cancer. CDR3s include the opening cysteine and the closing phenylalanine or tryptophan.

j_gene | v_gene | CDR3aa
TRBJ2-7 | TRBV27 | CASSRDRGYEQYF
TRBJ2-7 | TRBV18 | CAAAGDSYEQYF
TRBJ1-2 | TRBV18 | CASSPGGQGTHGYTF
TRBJ1-4 | TRBV30 | CAWSLSGQGQLFF
TRBJ2-1 | TRBV6-1 | CASSESWSGELNEQFF
TRBJ2-3 | TRBV19 | CASSIPVTSDRTGTDTQYF
TRBJ1-2 | TRBV11-2 | CASSLGGRGRDGYTF
TRBJ2-1 | TRBV9 | CASSVAGDSPYNEQFF
TRBJ2-1 | TRBV11-2 | CASSPRLAGASYNEQFF
TRBJ1-1 | TRBV14 | CASSPARSGGLNTEAFF
TRBJ2-7 | TRBV4-2 | CASSQIPGTGLVASGGAYEQYF
TRBJ1-2 | TRBV5-1 | CASTQQQGDGYTF
TRBJ1-6 | TRBV6-6 | CASSYSGGNSPLHF
TRBJ1-1 | TRBV25-1 | CASSPAGGNTEAFF
TRBJ2-1 | TRBV29-1 | CSVEGGALYNEQFF
TRBJ2-1 | TRBV5-4 | CASSPGGASNEQFF
TRBJ2-5 | TRBV9 | CASSADFQETQYF
TRBJ2-1 | TRBV7-3 | CASSLTRFLAGETSYNEQFF
TRBJ2-3 | TRBV9 | CASSVALADGEDTQYF
TRBJ1-2 | TRBV2 | CASSETGEDYGYTF
TRBJ2-5 | TRBV5-1 | CASSFASGRETQYF
TRBJ2-5 | TRBV7-2 | CASSLYRVETQYF
TRBJ2-1 | TRBV6-5 | CASSYGRTSGFNEQFF
TRBJ2-7 | TRBV9 | CASSRGQDPYEQYF
TRBJ2-7 | TRBV5-4 | CASSPYGGEGTYEQYF
TRBJ2-7 | TRBV6-1 | CASSETNLWRAKYYEQYF
TRBJ2-5 | TRBV7-9 | CASKLAGGETQYF
TRBJ2-5 | TRBV7-2 | CASSLYVQPPGTQYF
TRBJ2-4 | TRBV10-1 | CALPIEVAKNIQYF
TRBJ1-2 | TRBV19 | CASSIEDIYTF
TRBJ2-7 | TRBV6-1 | CASSRTSRSYEQYF
TRBJ1-1 | TRBV7-8 | CASSLDRGHGEAFF
TRBJ1-1 | TRBV6-5 | CASSYLAGGNTEAFF
TRBJ2-5 | TRBV6-1 | CASSEKGSPEAETQYF